This TCR beta chain derives from a study of blood T cell repertoires in COVID-19. CDR1 and CDR2 (germline): SQVTM, ANQGSEA. The CDR3 loop spans 11 amino acids. V shed 8 bases, J shed 4 bases, and the junction held 3 bases outside the gene matches. Sequenced by immunoSEQ multiplex PCR; TCRdb stores in-frame clones only, minus some. The sample holds some 180,000 clones, 75% to 85% seen once. V is TRBV29-1 and J is TRBJ2-5; 8 bases agree with TRBD1. Input material: peripheral blood. This clonotype was sampled from a woman of 80 years or more with COVID-19, enrolled during active disease. CDR3 in amino acids: CSIDRGETQYF. CDR3 DNA: TGCAGCATAGACAGGGGAGAGACCCAGTACTTC.